One sample yielded the 7 T cell receptor beta chains listed below, sequenced in a study of T cell responses to AZD1222 COVID-19 vaccine. Measured with immunoSEQ multiplex PCR; TCRdb has only the in-frame clones, and not every one. The sample includes roughly 54,000 clones, roughly nine tenths of them seen just once. The sample consisted of peripheral blood, taken 28 days after the second AZD1222 dose. All receptors derive from an adult who received the AZD1222 COVID-19 vaccine.

The rearrangement joins TRBV19 to TRBJ1-3; D is unclear. There are 15 residues in the CDR3. V lost 3 bases, J lost 1 base, and 10 bases lay in between. CDR1 and CDR2 from the germline V gene are LNHDA and SQIVND (reference sequence). The CDR3 nucleotides are TGTGCCAGTAGTATTTCAGCGTTATCTGGAAACACCATATATTTT. The encoded protein is CASSISALSGNTIYF.

This clone has just one count. The rearrangement links TRBV12-5 to TRBJ1-2; 7 positions match TRBD1. Germline V lookup: CDR1 LGHNT, CDR2 FRNRAP. The V segment lost 5 bases and the J segment 5 bases; nucleotides outside the gene matches: 8. This CDR3 contains 14 residues. The CDR3 DNA reads TGTGCTAGTGGTACTACTGACAGGGAATATGGCTACACCTTC. This translates into CASGTTDREYGYTF.

J is TRBJ1-2 and V is TRBV15; D remains ambiguous. CDR1 and CDR2 (germline): LNHNV, YYDKDF (reference sequence). This CDR3 comprises 15 residues. The V gene lost 5 bases and the J gene lost 6 bases, with 19 bases spanning the gap. CDR3 residues: CATSPRLLLSHGYTF. The CDR3 DNA sequence: TGTGCCACCAGCCCACGACTCCTCCTATCCCATGGCTACACCTTC.

CDR3 residues: CASSLEQIYNEQFF. The DNA of the CDR3 is TGCGCCAGCAGCTTGGAACAGATTTACAATGAGCAGTTCTTC. The gene calls are TRBV5-1 and TRBJ2-1; D gene ambiguous. This CDR3 is 14 amino acids long. Germline CDR1 SGHRS, CDR2 YFSETQ. V lost 0 bases to trimming and J lost 4 bases, with 8 bases between them.

This chain joins TRBV11-3 and TRBJ2-2; unclear D gene. This CDR3 has 11 residues. Per germline, CDR1 SGHNT and CDR2 YENEEA. V lost 5 bases and J lost 2, with 0 bases in between. The CDR3 region has the DNA TGTGCCAGCAGCAACACCGGGGAGCTGTTTTTT. Its protein product is CASSNTGELFF.

The DNA for the CDR3 is TGTGCCAGTAGTATAGCCAGCCGCAATCAGCCCCAGCATTTT. This sequence encodes CASSIASRNQPQHF. The chain joins TRBV19 to TRBJ1-5; no reliable D call. Germline V lookup: CDR1 LNHDA, CDR2 SQIVND (reference sequence). V lost 1 base and J lost 2, with 6 bases in between. This CDR3 contains 14 residues.

Only a few counts were recorded for this clone. This chain connects TRBV13 to TRBJ2-5; D remains ambiguous. Germline CDR1 reads PRHDT; CDR2 reads FYEKMQ (reference sequence). The CDR3 sequence is 15 residues long. Deletions cut 7 bases from V and 8 bases from J, with 23 bases between. CDR3 sequence reads: CASNLRGELKRTQYF. The CDR3 region has the DNA TGTGCCAGCAACCTGCGAGGTGAACTCAAGAGAACCCAGTACTTC.